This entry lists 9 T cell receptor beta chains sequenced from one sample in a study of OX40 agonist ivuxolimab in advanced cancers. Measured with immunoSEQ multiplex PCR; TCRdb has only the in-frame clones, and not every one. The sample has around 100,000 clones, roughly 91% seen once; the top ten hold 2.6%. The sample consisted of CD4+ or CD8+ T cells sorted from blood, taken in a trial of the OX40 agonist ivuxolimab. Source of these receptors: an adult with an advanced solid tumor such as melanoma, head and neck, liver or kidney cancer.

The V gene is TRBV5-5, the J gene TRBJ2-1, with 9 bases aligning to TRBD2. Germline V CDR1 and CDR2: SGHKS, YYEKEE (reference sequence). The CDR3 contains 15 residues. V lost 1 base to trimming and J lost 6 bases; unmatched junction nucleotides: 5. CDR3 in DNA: TGTGCCAGCAGCTTGTTGGCGGGAGGGTCCAATGAGCAGTTCTTC. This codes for CASSLLAGGSNEQFF.

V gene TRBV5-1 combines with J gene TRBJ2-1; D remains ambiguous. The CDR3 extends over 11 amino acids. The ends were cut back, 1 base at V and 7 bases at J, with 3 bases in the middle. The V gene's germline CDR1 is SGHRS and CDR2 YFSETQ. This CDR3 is CASSLYNEQFF. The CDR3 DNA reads TGCGCCAGCAGCTTGTATAATGAGCAGTTCTTC.

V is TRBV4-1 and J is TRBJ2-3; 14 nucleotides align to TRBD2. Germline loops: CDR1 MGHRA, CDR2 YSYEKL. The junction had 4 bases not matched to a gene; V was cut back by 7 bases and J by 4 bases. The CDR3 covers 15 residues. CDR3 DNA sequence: TGCGCCAGCACCGGACTAGCGGGAGGAGCAGATACGCAGTATTTT. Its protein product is CASTGLAGGADTQYF.

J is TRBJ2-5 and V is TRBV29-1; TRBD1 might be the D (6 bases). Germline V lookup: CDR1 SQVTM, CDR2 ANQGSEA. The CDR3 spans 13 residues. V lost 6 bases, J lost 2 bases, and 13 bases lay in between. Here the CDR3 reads CSVVQGFQETQYF. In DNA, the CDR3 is TGCAGCGTGGTACAGGGTTTTCAAGAGACCCAGTACTTC.

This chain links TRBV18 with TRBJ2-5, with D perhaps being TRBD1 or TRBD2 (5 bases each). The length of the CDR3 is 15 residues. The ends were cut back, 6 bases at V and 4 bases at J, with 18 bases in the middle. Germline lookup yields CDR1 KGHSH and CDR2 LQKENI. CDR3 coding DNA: TGTGCCAGCTCCCCCGGGATCAACCAGGGAGAGACCCAGTACTTC. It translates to CASSPGINQGETQYF.

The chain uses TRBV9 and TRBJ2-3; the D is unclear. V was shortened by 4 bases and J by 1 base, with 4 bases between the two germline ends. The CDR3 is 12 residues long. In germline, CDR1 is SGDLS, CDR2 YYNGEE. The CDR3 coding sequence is TGTGCCAGCAGCTACGGCACAGATACGCAGTATTTT. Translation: CASSYGTDTQYF. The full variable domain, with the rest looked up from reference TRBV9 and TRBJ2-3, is DSGVTQTPKHLITATGQRVTLRCSPRSGDLSVYWYQQSLDQGLQFLIQYYNGEERAKGNILERFSAQQFPDLHSELNLSSLELGDSALYFCASSYGTDTQYFGPGTRLTVL.

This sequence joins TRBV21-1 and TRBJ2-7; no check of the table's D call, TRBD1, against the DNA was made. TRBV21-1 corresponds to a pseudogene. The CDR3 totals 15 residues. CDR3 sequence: CASNQKGFEAYEQYF. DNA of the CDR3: TGTGCCAGCAACCAAAAGGGGTTCGAGGCCTACGAGCAGTACTTC.

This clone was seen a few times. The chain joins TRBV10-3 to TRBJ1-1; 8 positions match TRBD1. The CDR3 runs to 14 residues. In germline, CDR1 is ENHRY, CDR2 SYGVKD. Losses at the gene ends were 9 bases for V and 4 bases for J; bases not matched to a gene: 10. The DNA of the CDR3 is TGTGCCATTAGACCCGGGACAGGCGGCACTGAAGCTTTCTTT. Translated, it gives CAIRPGTGGTEAFF.

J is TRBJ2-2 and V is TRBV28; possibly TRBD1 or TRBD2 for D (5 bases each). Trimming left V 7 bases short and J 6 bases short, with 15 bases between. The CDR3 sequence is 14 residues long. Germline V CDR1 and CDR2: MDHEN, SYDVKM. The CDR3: CASMGTGKAGELFF. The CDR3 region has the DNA TGTGCCAGCATGGGGACGGGAAAGGCCGGGGAGCTGTTTTTT.